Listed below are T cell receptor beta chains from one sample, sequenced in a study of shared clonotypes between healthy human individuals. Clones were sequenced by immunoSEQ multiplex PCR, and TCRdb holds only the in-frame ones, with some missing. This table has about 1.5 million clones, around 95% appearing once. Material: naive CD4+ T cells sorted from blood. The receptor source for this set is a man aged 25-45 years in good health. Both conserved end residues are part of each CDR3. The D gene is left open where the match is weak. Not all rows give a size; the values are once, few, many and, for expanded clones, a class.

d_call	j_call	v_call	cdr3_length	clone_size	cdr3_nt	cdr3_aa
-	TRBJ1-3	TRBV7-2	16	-	TGTGCCAGCAGCGTTGCAGGAGCGAGCTCTGGAAACACCATATATTTT	CASSVAGASSGNTIYF
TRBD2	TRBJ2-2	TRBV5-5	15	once	TGTGCCAGCGGATTTAGCGGGGCGGGATCCGGGGAGCTGTTTTTT	CASGFSGAGSGELFF
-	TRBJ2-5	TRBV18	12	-	TGTGCCAGCTCACCAGCGGGAGAGACCCAGTACTTC	CASSPAGETQYF
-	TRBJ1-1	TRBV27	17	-	TGTGCCAGCAGTTTATTGGGAGCTTCGCTGACGAACACTGAAGCTTTCTTT	CASSLLGASLTNTEAFF
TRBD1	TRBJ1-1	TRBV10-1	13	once	TGCGCCAGCAGTGACTCCGGGACAGCGGAAGCTTTCTTT	CASSDSGTAEAFF
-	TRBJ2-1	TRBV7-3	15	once	TGTGCCAGCAGCTTACAAGTGGATGTGTCCAATGAGCAGTTCTTC	CASSLQVDVSNEQFF
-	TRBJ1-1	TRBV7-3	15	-	TGTGCCAGCAGCGCCTCCGGGGGATTGGGCACTGAAGCTTTCTTT	CASSASGGLGTEAFF
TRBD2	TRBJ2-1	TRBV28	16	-	TGTGCCAGCAGTCCCCTTGCGGGAGGGCCCTACAATGAGCAGTTCTTC	CASSPLAGGPYNEQFF
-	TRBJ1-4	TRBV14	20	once	TGTGCCAGCAGCCAAGGCGCGGACAGCGGGGGAACTTGGATTAATGAAAAACTGTTTTTT	CASSQGADSGGTWINEKLFF
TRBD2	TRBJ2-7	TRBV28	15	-	TGTGCCAGCAGGCGACTAGCGGGAGGGTCCTACGAGCAGTACTTC	CASRRLAGGSYEQYF
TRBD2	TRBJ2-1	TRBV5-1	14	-	TGCGCCAGCAGCTTGGTACTAGCGGACAATGAGCAGTTCTTC	CASSLVLADNEQFF
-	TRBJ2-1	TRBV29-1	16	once	TGCAGCGTTGAACCGCCTAGGACCAGAGTAGTAAATGAGCAGTTCTTC	CSVEPPRTRVVNEQFF
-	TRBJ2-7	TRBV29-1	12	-	TGCAGCGGTCTACAGGGTGACGGCGAGCAGTACTTC	CSGLQGDGEQYF
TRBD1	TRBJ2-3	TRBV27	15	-	TGTGCCAGCAGTTTTAACAGGGGCCCCACAGATACGCAGTATTTT	CASSFNRGPTDTQYF
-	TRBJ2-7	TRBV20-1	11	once	TGCAGTGCCCAGAGTTCCTACGAGCAGTACTTC	CSAQSSYEQYF
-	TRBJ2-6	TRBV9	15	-	TGTGCCAGCAGCGTCTTCGGGGTTGGGGCCAACGTCCTGACTTTC	CASSVFGVGANVLTF
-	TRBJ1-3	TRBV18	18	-	TGTGCCAGCTCACCAGTCACGAGGGGGTCCGCATCTGGAAACACCATATATTTT	CASSPVTRGSASGNTIYF
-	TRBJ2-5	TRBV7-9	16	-	TGTGCCAGCAGCCCACTTAGACAGGCGTACCAAGAGACCCAGTACTTC	CASSPLRQAYQETQYF
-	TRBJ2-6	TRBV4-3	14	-	TGCGCCAGCAGCCAGAGCTCTGGGGCCAACGTCCTGACTTTC	CASSQSSGANVLTF
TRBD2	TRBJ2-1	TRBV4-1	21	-	TGCGCCAGCAGCCCAGCGGGGGGGAACCAGCGGGAACTAGGCTCCTACAATGAGCAGTTCTTC	CASSPAGGNQRELGSYNEQFF
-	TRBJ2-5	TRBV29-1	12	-	TGCAGCGTTGTCGGCAGGGGTGAGACCCAGTACTTC	CSVVGRGETQYF
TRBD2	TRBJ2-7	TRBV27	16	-	TGTGCCAGCAGACTAGCGGGAAAAGAAAAAATCCTCGAGCAGTACTTC	CASRLAGKEKILEQYF
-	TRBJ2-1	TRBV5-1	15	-	TGCGCCAGCAGCCCAGAGGGGGGATGGAAGGATGAGCAGTTCTTC	CASSPEGGWKDEQFF
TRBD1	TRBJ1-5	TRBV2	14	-	TGTGCCAGCAGCGAAACAGGGGGCAATCAGCCCCAGCATTTT	CASSETGGNQPQHF
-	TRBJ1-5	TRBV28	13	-	TGTGCCAGCAGCTTAGTGGGGGATCAGCCCCAGCATTTT	CASSLVGDQPQHF
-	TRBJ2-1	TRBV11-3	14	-	TGTGCCAGCAGCGTTAGCGACTCCTACAATGAGCAGTTCTTC	CASSVSDSYNEQFF
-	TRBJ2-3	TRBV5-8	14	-	TGTGCCAGCAGCTTGGTGGGTTGGACAGATACGCAGTATTTT	CASSLVGWTDTQYF
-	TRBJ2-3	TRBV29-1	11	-	TGCAGCGGGACGAGCCCAGATACGCAGTATTTT	CSGTSPDTQYF
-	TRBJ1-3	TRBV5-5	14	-	TGTGCCAGCAGTACAGGGTTCGGTGGAAACACCATATATTTT	CASSTGFGGNTIYF
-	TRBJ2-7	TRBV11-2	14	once	TGTGCCAGCAGCTTAGCTGCCATTGCCTACGAGCAGTACTTC	CASSLAAIAYEQYF
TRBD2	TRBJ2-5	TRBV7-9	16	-	TGTGCCAGCAGCCGTGTCGGGGGGAGCCTCCAAGAGACCCAGTACTTC	CASSRVGGSLQETQYF
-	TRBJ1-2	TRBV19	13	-	TGTGCCAGTAGTACAGTTGAAAACTATGGCTACACCTTC	CASSTVENYGYTF
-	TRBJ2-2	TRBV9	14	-	TGTGCCAGCAGCGTATTTGCTAACACCGGGGAGCTGTTTTTT	CASSVFANTGELFF
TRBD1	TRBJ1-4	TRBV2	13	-	TGTGCCAGGGCAGGGGGGACTAATGAAAAACTGTTTTTT	CARAGGTNEKLFF
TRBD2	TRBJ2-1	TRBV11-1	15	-	TGTGCCAGCAGCTCAAGGCGGGAGACCCCCAATGAGCAGTTCTTC	CASSSRRETPNEQFF
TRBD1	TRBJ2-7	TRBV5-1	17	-	TGCGCCAGCAGCTTGCGTAGCGCAGGGGGAGTCTCCTACGAGCAGTACTTC	CASSLRSAGGVSYEQYF
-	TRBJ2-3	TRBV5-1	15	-	TGCGCCAGCAGCTTGGAGGGAGCGATTTCAGATACGCAGTATTTT	CASSLEGAISDTQYF
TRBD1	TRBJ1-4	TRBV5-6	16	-	TGTGCCAGCAGCTTGAGGACAGGGTTTACTAATGAAAAACTGTTTTTT	CASSLRTGFTNEKLFF
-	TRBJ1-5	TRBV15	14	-	TGTGCCACCAGCAGAGAGGGGATCCAGAGGCCCCAGCATTTT	CATSREGIQRPQHF
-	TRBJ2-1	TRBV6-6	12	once	TGTGCCAGCAGTTATGGAGTCGGTGAGCAGTTCTTC	CASSYGVGEQFF
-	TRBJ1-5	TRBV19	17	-	TGTGCCAGTAGTATAGCCCTAGGTCCCGGGGGCAATCAGCCCCAGCATTTT	CASSIALGPGGNQPQHF
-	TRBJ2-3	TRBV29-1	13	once	TGCAGCGTTCAGGGAACTAGCACAGATACGCAGTATTTT	CSVQGTSTDTQYF